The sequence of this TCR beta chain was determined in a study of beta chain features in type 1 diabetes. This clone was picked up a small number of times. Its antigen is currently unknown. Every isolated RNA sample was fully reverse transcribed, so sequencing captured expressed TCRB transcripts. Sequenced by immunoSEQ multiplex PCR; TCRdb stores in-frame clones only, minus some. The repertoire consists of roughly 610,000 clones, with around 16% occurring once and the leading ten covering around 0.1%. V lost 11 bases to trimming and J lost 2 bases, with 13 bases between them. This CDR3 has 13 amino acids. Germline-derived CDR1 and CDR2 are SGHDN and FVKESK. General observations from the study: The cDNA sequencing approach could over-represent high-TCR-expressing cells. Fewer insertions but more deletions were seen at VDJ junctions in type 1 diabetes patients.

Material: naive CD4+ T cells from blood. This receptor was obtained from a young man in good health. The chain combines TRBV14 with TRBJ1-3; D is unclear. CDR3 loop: CASGLGPGNTIYF. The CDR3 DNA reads TGTGCCTCCGGGCTTGGACCTGGAAACACCATATATTTT.